One sample yielded the 15 T cell receptor beta chains listed below, sequenced in a study of blood T cell repertoires in COVID-19. Sequencing was performed with immunoSEQ multiplex PCR; in TCRdb, only in-frame clones are kept and a portion is missing. Altogether about 110,000 clones are present, 80% to 90% being singletons, with the ten largest covering 32%. The specimen sequenced was peripheral blood. The receptors were gathered from an elderly woman with acute or convalescent COVID-19.

This clone came up a few times. V gene TRBV7-2 combines with J gene TRBJ2-7; 10 nucleotides line up with TRBD1. There are 14 residues in the CDR3. Germline values: CDR1 SGHTA, CDR2 FQGNSA. Trimming cost V 2 bases and J 6 bases; bases outside gene matches: 4. CDR3 residues: CASSLRQGAGEQYF. CDR3 coding DNA: TGTGCCAGCAGCTTACGACAGGGGGCCGGCGAGCAGTACTTC.

This rearrangement joins TRBV2 to TRBJ1-1; D might be TRBD1 (6 bases). CDR3 length equals 13 residues. V shed 5 bases and J shed 1 base, with 8 bases lying between them. The germline V gene encodes CDR1 SNHLY and CDR2 FYNNEI. The CDR3: CASSQDRNTEAFF. DNA of the CDR3: TGTGCCAGCAGTCAGGACAGGAACACTGAAGCTTTCTTT. Full variable domain (remainder filled in from reference TRBV2 and TRBJ1-1): EPEVTQTPSHQVTQMGQEVILRCVPISNHLYFYWYRQILGQKVEFLVSFYNNEISEKSEIFDDQFSVERPDGSNFTLKIRSTKLEDSAMYFCASSQDRNTEAFFGQGTRLTVV.

The chain has TRBV4-1 and TRBJ2-7, with 11 bases that match TRBD1. Trimming at V came to 3 bases and at J to 3 bases, leaving 7 bases not matched to a gene. The CDR3 spans 16 residues. Germline CDR1 and CDR2: MGHRA and YSYEKL. CDR3 bases: TGCGCCAGCAGCCACCCTGGACAGGGGGCGGTCTACGAGCAGTACTTC. It encodes CASSHPGQGAVYEQYF.

The J gene is TRBJ2-7, the V gene TRBV9; the D is unclear. The germline V gene encodes CDR1 SGDLS and CDR2 YYNGEE. The CDR3 is made up of 13 amino acids. Trimming removed 4 bases from V and 7 bases from J, with 15 bases in between. In nucleotides, the CDR3 is TGTGCCAGCAGCCCAGAAGCCGCGGCAGAGCAGTACTTC. Translating gives CASSPEAAAEQYF.

V and J are TRBV4-1 and TRBJ1-4; TRBD1 aligns across 7 bases. V shed 4 bases and J 7 bases; nucleotides not matched to a gene: 15. CDR1 and CDR2 (germline): MGHRA, YSYEKL. This CDR3 is 17 amino acids long. The CDR3 protein is CASSPIINRGLSEKLFF. As DNA, the CDR3 is TGCGCCAGCAGCCCGATAATCAACAGGGGCTTAAGTGAAAAACTGTTTTTT.

The gene calls are TRBV13 and TRBJ2-1; 10 bases map to TRBD1. Germline V gene lookup returns CDR1 PRHDT and CDR2 FYEKMQ (reference sequence). V lost 5 bases to trimming and J lost 7 bases; unmatched junction nucleotides: 11. This CDR3 region has 16 residues. CDR3 residues: CASSGEGQGFRNEQFF. As DNA, the CDR3 is TGTGCCAGCAGCGGAGAGGGACAGGGGTTTCGGAATGAGCAGTTCTTC.

This clone has just one count. The J gene is TRBJ1-1, the V gene TRBV12-3 or TRBV12-4; D is ambiguous. The CDR3 contains 11 residues. V lost 8 bases and J lost 8, with 12 bases in between. This CDR3 is CASYGIGEAFF. The CDR3 nucleotides are TGTGCCAGCTACGGTATCGGGGAAGCTTTCTTT.

This clone was seen a handful of times. V usage is TRBV28 and J usage is TRBJ2-3, with 10 bases aligning to TRBD1. The V gene's germline CDR1 is MDHEN and CDR2 SYDVKM. V trimming: 7 bases; J trimming: 1 base; junction bases outside the gene matches: 5. The CDR3 has 15 residues. The CDR3 region is CASNSGTGGTDTQYF. The CDR3 DNA follows: TGTGCCAGCAACTCCGGGACAGGGGGCACAGATACGCAGTATTTT.

DNA of the CDR3: TGTGCCAGCAGCTTTCCAGGCTCTGGAAACACCATATATTTT. It translates to CASSFPGSGNTIYF. The V and J genes are TRBV11-2 and TRBJ1-3; the D is unclear. The CDR3 is made up of 14 amino acids. Germline CDR1 SGHAT, CDR2 FQNNGV. Trimming pared 3 bases from V and 0 bases from J, leaving 6 bases between.

The V and J genes are TRBV12-3 or TRBV12-4 and TRBJ1-2, with TRBD1 identical over 7 bases. This CDR3 has 13 amino acids. Losses at the gene ends were 6 bases for V and 8 bases for J; bases not matched to a gene: 9. CDR3 DNA sequence: TGTGCCAGCAGCCCTAGACAGGGCTACGGCTACACCTTC. Translated, it gives CASSPRQGYGYTF.

This chain links TRBV11-2 with TRBJ1-1; D unclear. The CDR3 is 14 residues long. Germline loops: CDR1 SGHAT, CDR2 FQNNGV. V lost 3 bases and J lost 1, with 9 bases in between. CDR3: CASSFSRTNTEAFF. The CDR3 DNA reads TGTGCCAGCAGCTTTAGTAGAACGAACACTGAAGCTTTCTTT.

Comments on this clone: Other DNA sequences within the sample encode an identical CDR3. This sequence joins TRBV2 and TRBJ2-2; D gene ambiguous. CDR3 length: 13 amino acids. The V end lost 5 bases, the J end lost 1 base, and 5 bases lay between the germline ends. Germline V gene sequence: CDR1 SNHLY, CDR2 FYNNEI. In DNA, the CDR3 is TGTGCCAGCAGTCCGGGGAACACCGGGGAGCTGTTTTTT. Its protein is CASSPGNTGELFF. The full variable domain, with the rest looked up from reference TRBV2 and TRBJ2-2, is EPEVTQTPSHQVTQMGQEVILRCVPISNHLYFYWYRQILGQKVEFLVSFYNNEISEKSEIFDDQFSVERPDGSNFTLKIRSTKLEDSAMYFCASSPGNTGELFFGEGSRLTVL.

This clone was observed a single time. As DNA, the CDR3 is TGTGCCAGCTCACCAAAGACAGTGAACACTGAAGCTTTCTTT. It specifies CASSPKTVNTEAFF. The chain is built from TRBV18 and TRBJ1-1; TRBD1 is a possible D gene (5 bases). The CDR3 length is 14 residues. With 2 bases removed from V and 0 bases from J, the gap between germline ends came to 7 bases. Germline V gene sequence: CDR1 KGHSH, CDR2 LQKENI.

The chain employs TRBV10-3 and TRBJ1-4; no clear D gene. This CDR3 has 14 amino acids. Germline V lookup: CDR1 ENHRY, CDR2 SYGVKD. The V and J ends lost 4 bases and 10 bases respectively, with 16 bases between them. CDR3 nucleotide sequence: TGTGCCATCAGTGGTGGAGGAGATAAAGGAAAACTGTTTTTT. Its translation: CAISGGGDKGKLFF.

The genes are TRBV19 and TRBJ1-2; 8 bases map to TRBD1. V dropped 7 bases and J dropped 8; count of bases not matched to a gene: 12. There are 14 residues in the CDR3. Germline-derived CDR1 and CDR2 are LNHDA and SQIVND (reference sequence). CDR3 region: CASNSPGTGGGYTF. The CDR3 nucleotides are TGTGCCAGTAACTCACCCGGGACAGGCGGGGGCTACACCTTC.